This T cell receptor (beta chain) was sequenced for a study of human T cells and chemical hapten exposure. As for the study in general: There were weekly diphenylcyclopropenone doses to the scalp for patients throughout the approximately 24-week study.

The table lists this clonotype with a count of one. Its antigen is still unknown. Findings and limits, study-wide: No shift was seen in TCRs above 1 in 1000 frequency with DPC sensitization.

TCRdb re-called the RACE reads through MiXCR, storing one row per CDR3 protein. The sample holds more than 70,000 distinct CDR3 sequences; approximately 11% are singletons and the top ten take more than 0.85%. Time point specified: patch test 3, about 24 weeks after DPC sensitization. Treatment here: therapeutic diphenylcyclopropenone sensitization with weekly scalp DPC. Total RNA was isolated from unfractionated whole blood. With 4 bases removed from V and 4 bases from J, the gap between germline ends came to 10 bases. CDR3 length: 14 residues. Per the germline V gene, CDR1 is MNHEY and CDR2 is SMNVEV (reference sequence).

Sample: whole blood, taken in connection with sensitization to the hapten diphenylcyclopropenone (DPC). This receptor was identified in a woman under 40 with alopecia areata. Some clones in this sample may be carry-over from other donors' samples. The chain employs TRBV27 and TRBJ2-2; possibly TRBD2 for D (5 bases). The CDR3 here is CASSSILATGELFF. CDR3 DNA sequence: TGTGCCAGCAGTTCTATCCTAGCCACCGGGGAGCTGTTTTTT.